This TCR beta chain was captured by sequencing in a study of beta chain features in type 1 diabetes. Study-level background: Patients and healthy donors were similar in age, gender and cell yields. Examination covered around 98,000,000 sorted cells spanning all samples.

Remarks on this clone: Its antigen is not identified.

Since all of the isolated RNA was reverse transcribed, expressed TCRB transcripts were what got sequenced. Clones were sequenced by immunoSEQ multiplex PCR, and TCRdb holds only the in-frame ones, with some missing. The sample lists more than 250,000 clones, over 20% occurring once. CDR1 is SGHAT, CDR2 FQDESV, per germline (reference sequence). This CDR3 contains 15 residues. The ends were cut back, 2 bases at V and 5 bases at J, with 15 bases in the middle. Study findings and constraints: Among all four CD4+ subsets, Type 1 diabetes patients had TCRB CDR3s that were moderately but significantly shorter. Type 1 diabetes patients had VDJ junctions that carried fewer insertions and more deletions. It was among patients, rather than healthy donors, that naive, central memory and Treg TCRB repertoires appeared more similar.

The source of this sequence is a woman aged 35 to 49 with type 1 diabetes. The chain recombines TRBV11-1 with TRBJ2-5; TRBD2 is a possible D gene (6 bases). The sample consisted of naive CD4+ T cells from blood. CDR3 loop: CASSLSPTRRETQYF. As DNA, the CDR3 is TGTGCCAGCAGCTTATCCCCGACTAGGAGGGAGACCCAGTACTTC.